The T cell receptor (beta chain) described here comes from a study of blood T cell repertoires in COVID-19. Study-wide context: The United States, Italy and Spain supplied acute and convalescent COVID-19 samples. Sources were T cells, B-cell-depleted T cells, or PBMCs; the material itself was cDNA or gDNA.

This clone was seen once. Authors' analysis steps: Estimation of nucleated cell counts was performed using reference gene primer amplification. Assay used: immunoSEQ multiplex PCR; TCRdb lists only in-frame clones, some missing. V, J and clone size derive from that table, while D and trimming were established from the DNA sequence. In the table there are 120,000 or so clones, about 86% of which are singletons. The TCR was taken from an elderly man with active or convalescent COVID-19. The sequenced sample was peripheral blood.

Here the CDR3 DNA reads TGTGCCAGCAGCCAAAGGGGAGGGATTGAGACCCAGTACTTC. This encodes CASSQRGGIETQYF. This chain connects TRBV7-3 to TRBJ2-5; TRBD2 matches at 7 bases. After removal of 5 bases from V and 5 bases from J, the junction contained 8 bases not matched to a gene. This CDR3 comprises 14 residues. Per the germline V gene, CDR1 is SGHTA and CDR2 is FQGTGA.